This T cell receptor beta chain was obtained from a study of T-cell reconstitution after alpha-beta-depleted transplantation in children. Study-wide points: Surviving recipient T cells and intrathymic progenitors accounted for some patients' high TCRbeta diversity at day 60. Reportedly, alpha-beta T cells present about two months post-transplant originated from several hundred expanded clones of graft origin. By one year post-transplant, T-cell counts and diversity largely arose from T cells that were newly produced.

The CDR3 length is 15 residues. Germline CDR1 MDHEN, CDR2 SYDVKM. V dropped 3 bases and J dropped 5; count of bases not matched to a gene: 8. Researchers prepared the TCRbeta library using unique molecular identifiers, the study reports. TCRdb recomputed calls from the PCR reads with MiXCR, one row per CDR3 protein. The sample shows hundreds of thousands of distinct CDR3 sequences, 9.5% to 13% of them seen only once. This clonotype was counted only a few times. Its antigen remains unknown. The clonotype comes from a male patient aged 2-15 years who had a stem cell transplant for chronic granulomatous disease, so the T cells may come from the graft donor. The chain has TRBV28 and TRBJ2-7; TRBD1 agrees at 9 bases. The source material was peripheral blood, sampled 180 days after TCRalphabeta/CD19-depleted stem cell transplant. The CDR3 loop is CASSFSGTGMDEQYF. The CDR3 nucleotides read TGTGCCAGCAGTTTCTCCGGGACAGGGATGGACGAGCAGTACTTC.